The 25 T cell receptor beta chains below come from one sample, sequenced in a study of OX40 agonist ivuxolimab in advanced cancers. Libraries were prepared by immunoSEQ multiplex PCR; TCRdb keeps only in-frame clonotypes and omits some of them. Among approximately 74,000 clones, around 90% were seen once, and the ten largest hold more than 0.45%. Sequencing used CD4+ or CD8+ T cells sorted from blood, obtained in a trial of the OX40 agonist ivuxolimab. The receptors originated from an adult with an advanced solid tumor such as melanoma, head and neck, liver or kidney cancer.

The chain has TRBV7-2 and TRBJ2-3; 8 positions agree with TRBD2. The V and J ends lost 5 bases and 4 bases, in that order; junction bases with no gene match: 8. CDR3 length: 15 amino acids. The germline V gene has CDR1 SGHTA and CDR2 FQGNSA. CDR3 sequence reads: CASSRASGSSDTQYF. DNA for the CDR3: TGTGCCAGCAGCCGCGCCAGCGGGAGCTCAGATACGCAGTATTTT.

This chain links TRBV28 with TRBJ1-5, with unresolved D. The CDR3 runs to 15 residues. The ends were cut back, 2 bases at V and 2 bases at J, with 10 bases in the middle. Germline V gene lookup returns CDR1 MDHEN and CDR2 SYDVKM. The CDR3 DNA reads TGTGCCAGCAGTTTAGAGGGCAGAGGCAATCAGCCCCAGCATTTT. Protein: CASSLEGRGNQPQHF.

Regarding this clone: The identical CDR3 is also encoded by other nucleotide sequences in the sample. V gene TRBV18 combines with J gene TRBJ2-3; D unclear. The length of the CDR3 is 11 residues. CDR1 and CDR2 from the germline V gene are KGHSH and LQKENI. The V end was cut by 4 bases, the J end by 3 bases, with 2 bases between. The DNA for the CDR3 is TGTGCCAGCTCACGTACAGATACGCAGTATTTT. Translation: CASSRTDTQYF.

The chain employs TRBV15 and TRBJ2-7, with TRBD1 as a possible D gene (5 bases). The germline gives CDR1 LNHNV, CDR2 YYDKDF (reference sequence). V was clipped by 0 bases and J by 3 bases, with 9 bases between them. CDR3 size: 14 residues. The CDR3 DNA follows: TGTGCCACCAGCAGAGAGACAGTATTCTACGAGCAGTACTTC. The encoded protein is CATSRETVFYEQYF.

V and J are TRBV14 and TRBJ2-6; D unresolved. The CDR3 length is 20 residues. The V and J ends lost 4 bases and 0 bases respectively, with 22 bases between them. Germline loops: CDR1 SGHDN, CDR2 FVKESK. CDR3 residues: CASSLPWPKRHLSGANVLTF. The CDR3, as DNA: TGTGCCAGCAGCCTCCCTTGGCCAAAGAGACATCTCTCTGGGGCCAACGTCCTGACTTTC.

The chain joins TRBV5-8 to TRBJ2-3; the match to TRBD1 covers 11 bases. The V gene end was trimmed by 3 bases and the J gene end by 6 bases; junction bases not matched to a gene: 6. The CDR3 runs 15 residues. The germline gives CDR1 SGHTS, CDR2 YDEGEE. Written as DNA, the CDR3 is TGTGCCAGCAGCTACGGACAGGGGGCTGGGGATACGCAGTATTTT. Its protein is CASSYGQGAGDTQYF.

This clone appeared once. The chain combines TRBV5-4 with TRBJ2-6; D gene unclear. This CDR3 is 15 amino acids long. V lost 2 bases to trimming and J lost 1 base, with 7 bases between them. CDR1 SGHNT and CDR2 YYREEE come from the germline V gene (reference sequence). CDR3 DNA: TGTGCCAGCAGCTTTGTGGGATCTGGGGCCAACGTCCTGACTTTC. As protein: CASSFVGSGANVLTF.

The chain combines TRBV28 with TRBJ2-1; D not resolved. Trimming removed 8 bases at V and 8 bases at J, with 16 bases between. In germline, CDR1 is MDHEN, CDR2 SYDVKM. The CDR3 runs to 13 residues. The CDR3 region is CASLDRAAYEQFF. For the CDR3, the DNA is TGTGCCAGCCTCGACCGGGCGGCCTATGAGCAGTTCTTC.

CDR3 amino acids: CAWSAPGELFF. CDR3 in DNA: TGTGCCTGGAGTGCGCCGGGGGAGCTGTTTTTT. V usage is TRBV30 and J usage is TRBJ2-2; D remains unclear. Per germline, CDR1 GTSNPN and CDR2 SVGIG (reference sequence). The V end lost 1 base, the J end lost 8 bases, and 5 bases lay between the germline ends. The CDR3 is 11 residues long. Full variable domain (rest looked up from reference TRBV30 and TRBJ2-2): SQTIHQWPATLVQPVGSPLSLECTVEGTSNPNLYWYRQAAGRGLQLLFYSVGIGQISSEVPQNLSASRPQDRQFILSSKKLLLSDSGFYLCAWSAPGELFFGEGSRLTVL.

This clone was found once. The rearrangement links TRBV29-1 to TRBJ2-2; 7 nucleotides agree with TRBD2. Germline trimming cut 4 bases from V and 9 bases from J; bases unmatched to any gene: 5. From germline, CDR1 is SQVTM and CDR2 ANQGSEA. CDR3 size: 12 residues. CDR3: CSVGEGRRELFF. The CDR3 DNA is TGCAGCGTTGGGGAGGGGCGGAGGGAGCTGTTTTTT.

The J gene is TRBJ2-3, the V gene TRBV7-2; TRBD2 might be the D (6 bases). V was pared by 5 bases and J by 5 bases, with 20 bases between. This CDR3 spans 16 amino acids. Germline V CDR1 and CDR2: SGHTA, FQGNSA. The CDR3 region is CASSVRPGAILDTQYF. DNA of the CDR3: TGTGCCAGCAGCGTAAGGCCGGGAGCAATTTTAGATACGCAGTATTTT. The whole variable domain, remainder taken from reference TRBV7-2 and TRBJ2-3, is GAGVSQSPSNKVTEKGKDVELRCDPISGHTALYWYRQSLGQGLEFLIYFQGNSAPDKSGLPSDRFSAERTGGSVSTLTIQRTQQEDSAVYLCASSVRPGAILDTQYFGPGTRLTVL.

The genes are TRBV6-6 and TRBJ2-5; D not certain. Germline CDR1 and CDR2: MNHNY and SVGAGI (reference sequence). Trimming removed 6 bases from V and 9 bases from J, with 11 bases in between. This CDR3 region has 11 residues. CDR3 region: CASSPGPAQYF. The CDR3 DNA reads as TGTGCCAGCAGCCCTGGACCGGCCCAGTACTTC.

This chain links TRBV6-5 with TRBJ2-7; the D is unclear. The CDR3 length is 9 residues. Germline V lookup: CDR1 MNHEY, CDR2 SVGAGI. Trimming shortened V by 11 bases and J by 2 bases, and 4 bases separated the two germline ends. Here the CDR3 DNA reads TGTGCCGGACCCTACGAGCAGTACTTC. Translating it yields CAGPYEQYF.

The genes are TRBV6-6 and TRBJ1-6; D gene uncertain. The germline V gene has CDR1 MNHNY and CDR2 SVGAGI (reference sequence). Trimming removed 3 bases from V and 1 base from J, with 7 bases in between. This CDR3 has 15 residues. The CDR3 DNA sequence: TGTGCCAGCAGTTATGGCAGGTCCTATAATTCACCCCTCCACTTT. Its translation: CASSYGRSYNSPLHF.

The table lists this clone with a count of one. The CDR3 nucleotides read TGTGCCTGGAGTGTACGGGATGGGCAACCCGGACTTTGGCCCCAGCATTTT. Translated: CAWSVRDGQPGLWPQHF. The genes are TRBV30 and TRBJ1-5; D is ambiguous. Germline V CDR1 and CDR2: GTSNPN, SVGIG (reference sequence). This CDR3 region has 17 residues. Deletions cut 0 bases from V and 9 bases from J, with 24 bases between.

The chain employs TRBV7-6 and TRBJ2-3, with D uncertain. The V end was cut by 0 bases, the J end by 0 bases, with 10 bases between. Germline loops: CDR1 SGHVS, CDR2 FNYEAQ. This CDR3 is built from 16 residues. This CDR3 is CASSLAPVTSTDTQYF. The CDR3 DNA reads TGTGCCAGCAGCTTAGCGCCGGTAACTAGCACAGATACGCAGTATTTT.

CDR3 loop: CASSFLTLLAGGDTQYF. In nucleotides, the CDR3 is TGTGCCAGCAGCTTTTTAACGCTACTAGCGGGAGGAGATACGCAGTATTTT. The chain carries TRBV7-2 and TRBJ2-3, with 12 bases matching TRBD2. CDR1 SGHTA and CDR2 FQGNSA come from the germline V gene. V was clipped by 3 bases and J by 5 bases; unmatched bases: 9. The CDR3 is made up of 17 amino acids. Supplemented by reference TRBV7-2 and TRBJ2-3, the full variable domain reads GAGVSQSPSNKVTEKGKDVELRCDPISGHTALYWYRQSLGQGLEFLIYFQGNSAPDKSGLPSDRFSAERTGGSVSTLTIQRTQQEDSAVYLCASSFLTLLAGGDTQYFGPGTRLTVL.

This clone came up a few times. The rearrangement joins TRBV5-6 to TRBJ2-7; D remains unclear. The V end was cut by 0 bases, the J end by 3 bases, with 16 bases between. This CDR3 spans 16 amino acids. Germline V CDR1 and CDR2: SGHDT, YYEEEE. The CDR3 DNA reads TGTGCCAGCAGCTTGGAAGGCCTGAGCGACCTCTACGAGCAGTACTTC. Translated: CASSLEGLSDLYEQYF.

The chain recombines TRBV4-1 with TRBJ2-7, with a possible D match to TRBD2 (5 bases). The CDR3 runs to 15 residues. V was cut by 5 bases and J by 2 bases, with 16 bases left in between. Germline V CDR1 and CDR2: MGHRA, YSYEKL. The CDR3 DNA is TGCGCCAGCAGCGTTAGTTGGGGAGAAGCCTACGAGCAGTACTTC. Its protein is CASSVSWGEAYEQYF.

The rearrangement uses TRBV19 and TRBJ2-2; D perhaps matches TRBD1 (5 bases). From germline, CDR1 is LNHDA and CDR2 SQIVND (reference sequence). Trimming cost V 7 bases and J 6 bases, with 12 bases left between them. The CDR3 sequence is 13 residues long. The CDR3 region has the DNA TGTGCCAGTACATCCAGGGTAGCCGGGGAGCTGTTTTTT. Translating gives CASTSRVAGELFF.

The CDR3 here is CAWSAGLATDTQYF. In DNA, the CDR3 is TGTGCCTGGAGCGCGGGACTAGCAACAGATACGCAGTATTTT. This chain joins TRBV30 and TRBJ2-3, with 9 positions matching TRBD2. The ends lost 3 bases at V and 3 bases at J; junction bases unmatched: 4. This CDR3 comprises 14 residues. Germline-derived CDR1 and CDR2 are GTSNPN and SVGIG (reference sequence).

This chain joins TRBV19 and TRBJ2-3; D not certain. V was trimmed by 0 bases and J by 10 bases, leaving 26 bases between them. The CDR3 spans 18 residues. Germline V CDR1 and CDR2: LNHDA, SQIVND (reference sequence). CDR3 in amino acids: CASSIDLRTSRRDSAQYF. CDR3 DNA sequence: TGTGCCAGTAGTATAGATCTACGGACGTCCCGAAGGGATTCTGCGCAGTATTTT.

The V gene is TRBV6-6, the J gene TRBJ2-2; the match to TRBD1 covers 9 bases. Germline CDR1 MNHNY, CDR2 SVGAGI (reference sequence). The V gene end was trimmed by 6 bases and the J gene end by 8 bases; junction bases not matched to a gene: 7. The CDR3 is 14 residues long. The CDR3 DNA sequence: TGTGCCAGCAGGCCACAGGGGGCCTGGGGGGAGCTGTTTTTT. It encodes CASRPQGAWGELFF.

The chain couples TRBV7-2 to TRBJ2-3; D perhaps matches TRBD1 (6 bases). Trimming left V 1 base short and J 2 bases short, with 13 bases between. This CDR3 has 16 residues. The germline V gene has CDR1 SGHTA and CDR2 FQGNSA. CDR3 loop: CASSLVGQLLTDTQYF. The DNA for the CDR3 is TGTGCCAGCAGCTTAGTGGGACAACTCCTCACAGATACGCAGTATTTT. The entire variable domain, with the rest obtained from reference TRBV7-2 and TRBJ2-3, is as follows: GAGVSQSPSNKVTEKGKDVELRCDPISGHTALYWYRQSLGQGLEFLIYFQGNSAPDKSGLPSDRFSAERTGGSVSTLTIQRTQQEDSAVYLCASSLVGQLLTDTQYFGPGTRLTVL.

V and J are TRBV6-5 and TRBJ2-2; D gene uncertain. This CDR3 has 15 amino acids. With 6 bases removed from V and 6 bases from J, the gap between germline ends came to 17 bases. CDR1 MNHEY and CDR2 SVGAGI come from the germline V gene. The CDR3 DNA is TGTGCCAGCAGGCCTTCATGGGGTATGGCCGGGGAGCTGTTTTTT. It is translated as CASRPSWGMAGELFF.